The rows below give T cell receptor beta chains drawn from one sample of a study of T-cell memory formation after mild COVID-19. One entry per CDR3 protein results from TCRdb running MiXCR on the 5' RACE reads. The repertoire holds fewer than 300,000 distinct CDR3 sequences, with around 17% as singletons. The sequencing input was PBMCs or a T cell subset sorted from them (not recorded which). Receptor source: a young man who had mild COVID-19 (a few samples of this study predate the infection). Cell type and time point are not known. Each CDR3 is given with its conserved first and last residue. A D gene is named only where the DNA matches it firmly. Only some rows state a clone size, as once, few, many or a class for expanded clones.

d_call | j_call | clone_size | v_call | cdr3_nt | cdr3_aa
TRBD1 | TRBJ1-2 | . | TRBV3-1 | TGTGCCAGCGCCGCCGGGACAGGGGTCCCCTATAGCTACACCTTC | CASAAGTGVPYSYTF
TRBD2 | TRBJ2-6 | . | TRBV7-2 | TGTGCCAGCACCCTTAGCGGGGGAGGCTCTGGGGCCAACGTCCTGACTTTC | CASTLSGGGSGANVLTF
. | TRBJ2-7 | few | TRBV27 | TGTGCCAGCAGTTTGACGCCCTCCGGCTCCTACGAGCAGTACTTC | CASSLTPSGSYEQYF
. | TRBJ2-3 | . | TRBV28 | TGTGCCAGCAGTCAGGGGGAGGGCGGCACAGATACGCAGTATTTT | CASSQGEGGTDTQYF
. | TRBJ1-4 | few | TRBV30 | TGTGCCTGGAGTGTATTGCGTGAAAAACTGTTTTTT | CAWSVLREKLFF
. | TRBJ2-5 | . | TRBV10-3 | TGTGCCATCAGTGACCTGGACGGCCAAGAGACCCAGTACTTC | CAISDLDGQETQYF
TRBD1 | TRBJ2-1 | . | TRBV12-3/TRBV12-4 | TGTGCCAGCAGTCCCCGGGACAGTCCTACAATGAGCAGTTCCGTCTTC | CASSPRDSPTMSSSVF
. | TRBJ2-1 | few | TRBV29-1 | TGCAGCGCTAAGGTGTATGATGAGCAGTTCTTC | CSAKVYDEQFF
TRBD2 | TRBJ2-2 | . | TRBV4-3 | TGCGCCAGCAGCCAAGGCCCAGCGGGGGGAGGGTTGGGGGAGCTGTTTTTT | CASSQGPAGGGLGELFF
TRBD1 | TRBJ2-2 | many | TRBV6-4 | TGTGCCAGCAGTGACGGCAGGGGGCATTCCGGGGAGCTGTTTTTT | CASSDGRGHSGELFF
. | TRBJ1-6 | few | TRBV28 | TGTGCCTGGGGGCGCGGATCCTATAATTCACCCCTCCACTTT | CAWGRGSYNSPLHF
TRBD1 | TRBJ2-2 | . | TRBV7-9 | TGTGCCAGCAGCCCTCGGGACAGGGGGAACACCGGGGAGCTGTTTTTT | CASSPRDRGNTGELFF
TRBD1 | TRBJ2-3 | . | TRBV29-1 | TGCAGCGTTGGTGGGACAGGGGAAGATACGCAGTATTTT | CSVGGTGEDTQYF
. | TRBJ2-2 | few | TRBV11-2 | TGTGCCAGCAGCACTAACACCGGGGAGCTGTTTTTT | CASSTNTGELFF
. | TRBJ1-6 | . | TRBV7-9 | TGTGCCAGCAGCTTGAGCTACTATAATTCACCCCTCCACTTT | CASSLSYYNSPLHF
. | TRBJ2-3 | few | TRBV28 | TGTGCCAGCAGTTTATCTGTGAGTGACACAGATACGCAGTATTTT | CASSLSVSDTDTQYF
TRBD1 | TRBJ2-7 | . | TRBV12-5 | TGTGCTAGTTGGGACAGGAAAACCCCCTACGAGCAGTACTTC | CASWDRKTPYEQYF
. | TRBJ1-1 | many | TRBV19 | TGTGCCAGTAGTATAGTGTTAGACACTGAAGCTTTCTTT | CASSIVLDTEAFF
TRBD2 | TRBJ2-5 | . | TRBV9 | TGTGCCAGCAGCGTAATAGCGGGGCCGAAAGAGACCCAGTACTTC | CASSVIAGPKETQYF
. | TRBJ2-1 | . | TRBV11-2 | TGTGCCAGCAGCCTGAGCACGTCTAGCTCCTACAATGAGCAGTTCTTC | CASSLSTSSSYNEQFF
TRBD1 | TRBJ2-7 | few | TRBV4-2 | TGTGCCAGCAGCCAAAAGGAAGGGACAGGGGCGCATGAGCAGTACTTC | CASSQKEGTGAHEQYF
. | TRBJ2-3 | many | TRBV5-1 | TGCGCCAGCAGCTTGATGTCAGGGGATCAGACAGATACGCAGTATTTT | CASSLMSGDQTDTQYF
TRBD1 | TRBJ2-3 | . | TRBV30 | TGTGCCTCCCGGGACAGTCCCACAGATACGCAGTATTTT | CASRDSPTDTQYF
TRBD2 | TRBJ2-3 | . | TRBV7-9 | TGTGCCAGCAGCTTGGGACTAGCGGGGGGACGAGCTAGCACAGATACGCAGTATTTT | CASSLGLAGGRASTDTQYF
TRBD1 | TRBJ2-3 | . | TRBV5-1 | TGCGCCAGCAGCTCGACAGGGGATGCAGATACGCAGTATTTT | CASSSTGDADTQYF
. | TRBJ2-5 | . | TRBV11-3 | TGTGCCAGCAGCTTAGAGATGGAGTCGACCCAGTACTTC | CASSLEMESTQYF
. | TRBJ2-5 | few | TRBV20-1 | TGCAGTGCTAGAGATCTTTCGCGGGAGACCCAGTACTTC | CSARDLSRETQYF
. | TRBJ2-3 | few | TRBV20-1 | TGCAGTGCGGCGATTGGGCAGGGTTTTCCAGATACGCAGTATTTT | CSAAIGQGFPDTQYF
TRBD1 | TRBJ2-1 | many | TRBV7-2 | TGTGCCAGCAGCTTCCGGGACAGGACTCGCAATGAGCAGTTCTTC | CASSFRDRTRNEQFF
. | TRBJ2-7 | few | TRBV29-1 | TGCAGCGTTTTCTTGGGGGACGGCTACGAGCAGTACTTC | CSVFLGDGYEQYF
TRBD2 | TRBJ2-5 | . | TRBV5-1 | TGCGCCAGCAGCTTGAAATCGGGGGGGGTCGAGACCCAGTACTTC | CASSLKSGGVETQYF
. | TRBJ2-2 | . | TRBV5-1 | TGCGCCAGCAACACGGGAGCGAACACCGGGGAGCTGTTTTTT | CASNTGANTGELFF
. | TRBJ2-2 | few | TRBV7-2 | TGTGCCAGCAGCTCCCTGCCCCCCACCGGGGAGCTGTTTTTT | CASSSLPPTGELFF
TRBD1 | TRBJ1-1 | . | TRBV5-1 | TGCGCCAGCAACGGACAGGGAGGGACTGAAGCTTTCTTT | CASNGQGGTEAFF
. | TRBJ1-1 | . | TRBV6-5 | TGTGCCAGCAGTTACTCGACGCGGGGGATGGCTGAAGCTTTCTTT | CASSYSTRGMAEAFF
. | TRBJ1-5 | many | TRBV5-6 | TGTGCCAGCAGCTCCCGGGATCGGGATCAGCCCCAGCATTTT | CASSSRDRDQPQHF
. | TRBJ2-5 | . | TRBV4-1 | TGCGCCAGCAGCCAAAGATCCGTCCAAGAGACCCAGTACTTC | CASSQRSVQETQYF
. | TRBJ1-2 | . | TRBV15 | TGTGCCACCAGCTTTTCGGGGGGGAACTATGGCTACACCTTC | CATSFSGGNYGYTF
TRBD1 | TRBJ1-6 | . | TRBV5-1 | TGCGCCAGCAGCTTGGGACAGGGGCTGTATAATTCACCCCTCCACTTT | CASSLGQGLYNSPLHF